This T cell receptor (beta chain) stems from a study of blood T cell repertoires in COVID-19. Study details: Acute-phase and convalescent COVID-19 samples originated in the United States, Italy and Spain. PBMCs, B-cell-depleted T cells, or T cells provided the cDNA or gDNA that made up the material.

Generated by immunoSEQ multiplex PCR, the TCRdb table keeps only in-frame clones and is missing some. The sample holds approximately 59,000 clones, 81% seen once. Per the germline V gene, CDR1 is GTSNPN and CDR2 is SVGIG (reference sequence). This CDR3 comprises 14 residues. The V and J ends lost 3 bases and 9 bases respectively, with 20 bases between them. This chain joins TRBV30 and TRBJ1-1, with D perhaps TRBD1 (5 bases). Source material: peripheral blood. This TCR came from a man older than 75 with acute or convalescent COVID-19. CDR3 in amino acids: CAWSEGQGILKAFF. CDR3 nucleotide sequence: TGTGCCTGGAGCGAAGGGCAGGGAATCCTTAAAGCTTTCTTT.